These 5 T cell receptor beta chains came from one sample sequenced in a study of blood T cell repertoires in COVID-19. The assay was immunoSEQ multiplex PCR, and TCRdb's table has in-frame clones only and misses some. Here the sample spans roughly 340,000 clones, approximately 89% being singletons. Sequenced material: peripheral blood. The source is a woman between 18 and 29 years old who had recovered from COVID-19.

V usage is TRBV6-1 and J usage is TRBJ1-2; TRBD1 might be the D (6 bases). The CDR3 loop spans 13 amino acids. Germline V gene lookup returns CDR1 MNHNS and CDR2 SASEGT. The V end was cut by 1 base, the J end by 4 bases, with 7 bases between. The CDR3: CASSEGTVYGYTF. In DNA, the CDR3 is TGTGCCAGCAGTGAAGGGACAGTCTATGGCTACACCTTC.

V usage is TRBV9 and J usage is TRBJ1-2, with D perhaps matching TRBD1 (5 bases). Per the germline V gene, CDR1 is SGDLS and CDR2 is YYNGEE. V was trimmed by 2 bases and J by 7 bases, leaving 9 bases between them. The CDR3 is made up of 12 amino acids. The CDR3 DNA follows: TGTGCCAGCAGCGTGTGGGGCGGTGGCTACACCTTC. Protein product: CASSVWGGGYTF.

The gene calls are TRBV6-4 and TRBJ1-2; tentatively, D is TRBD1 (6 bases). The germline V and J ends were trimmed by 3 bases and 8 bases, with 10 bases remaining between them. Germline CDR1 and CDR2: MRHNA and SNTAGT. This CDR3 region has 12 residues. The DNA of the CDR3 is TGTGCCAGCAGTGATGGGGGCCGCGGCTACACCTTC. This codes for CASSDGGRGYTF.

This rearrangement joins TRBV19 to TRBJ1-1; D is possibly TRBD1 (5 bases). Germline values: CDR1 LNHDA, CDR2 SQIVND (reference sequence). CDR3 length equals 14 residues. Trimming pared 6 bases from V and 0 bases from J, leaving 11 bases between. CDR3 nucleotides: TGTGCCAGTAGCCAAAACAGGTTGAACACTGAAGCTTTCTTT. It codes for CASSQNRLNTEAFF.

The CDR3 spells CASSEAWEFYEQYV. CDR3 sequence (DNA): TGTGCCAGCAGTGAAGCCTGGGAGTTCTACGAGCAGTACGTC. This sequence joins TRBV25-1 and TRBJ2-7, with D tentatively TRBD2 (5 bases). The CDR3 covers 14 residues. In germline, CDR1 is MGHDK, CDR2 SYGVNS. Trimming shortened V by 2 bases and J by 3 bases, and 11 bases separated the two germline ends.